The clone carrying this T cell receptor beta chain was found a few times. The record originates from a study of early T cells in non-severe SARS-CoV-2 infection. Unique molecular identifier tags were affixed to discrete cDNA molecules. Using its own MiXCR run on the 5' RACE reads, TCRdb lists one record per CDR3 protein. Among more than 35,000 distinct CDR3 sequences listed, roughly 10% were seen once. Trimming stripped 5 bases from V and 0 bases from J, with 10 bases between. CDR3 length equals 14 residues. This receptor was identified in an adult who was a healthcare worker with PCR-confirmed SARS-CoV-2 infection or an uninfected control (not recorded which). The chain has TRBV12-3 or TRBV12-4 and TRBJ1-1; D might be TRBD1 (5 bases). The sequenced sample was whole blood. The CDR3 loop reads CASSRGLMNTEAFF. The CDR3 DNA sequence: TGTGCCAGCAGTCGGGGACTCATGAACACTGAAGCTTTCTTT.